Shown below are 28 T cell receptor beta chains from a single sample sequenced in a study of T cells in localized non-small cell lung cancer. Only in-frame clones appear in the TCRdb table, and some are missing; sequencing was by immunoSEQ multiplex PCR. This table has 60,000 to 75,000 clones, about four fifths appearing once. The material was PBMCs, obtained before any cancer treatment. The receptors derive from a man between 40 and 75 years old with stage II lung adenocarcinoma.

The chain has TRBV5-1 and TRBJ2-7; TRBD1 aligns across 9 bases. The CDR3 is made up of 14 amino acids. Germline lookup yields CDR1 SGHRS and CDR2 YFSETQ. V dropped 4 bases and J dropped 1; count of bases not matched to a gene: 3. Here the CDR3 reads CASSTGQGSYEQYF. The CDR3 bases are TGCGCCAGCAGCACCGGACAGGGGTCCTACGAGCAGTACTTC. Full variable domain (missing parts from reference TRBV5-1 and TRBJ2-7): KAGVTQTPRYLIKTRGQQVTLSCSPISGHRSVSWYQQTPGQGLQFLFEYFSETQRNKGNFPGRFSGRQFSNSRSEMNVSTLELGDSALYLCASSTGQGSYEQYFGPGTRLTVT.

The rearrangement uses TRBV21-1 and TRBJ2-2; the table's D call TRBD2 went unverified against the DNA. TRBV21-1 is a known pseudogene. The CDR3 runs to 19 residues. Here the CDR3 reads CASSQAASGRRPNTGELFF. CDR3 nucleotide sequence: TGTGCCAGCAGCCAGGCGGCTAGCGGGAGGAGACCGAACACCGGGGAGCTGTTTTTT.

The chain is built from TRBV9 and TRBJ2-3; D perhaps matches TRBD2 (6 bases). The V and J ends lost 1 base and 4 bases respectively, with 13 bases between them. Germline CDR1 is SGDLS and CDR2 is YYNGEE. The length of the CDR3 is 15 residues. CDR3 nucleotide sequence: TGTGCCAGCAGCGTATCCCGGACGGGAGCAGATACGCAGTATTTT. Translated, it gives CASSVSRTGADTQYF. Variable domain in full (rest from reference TRBV9 and TRBJ2-3): DSGVTQTPKHLITATGQRVTLRCSPRSGDLSVYWYQQSLDQGLQFLIQYYNGEERAKGNILERFSAQQFPDLHSELNLSSLELGDSALYFCASSVSRTGADTQYFGPGTRLTVL.

The table lists this clone with a count of one. The rearrangement joins TRBV18 to TRBJ1-1, with D tentatively TRBD1 (6 bases). CDR3 length: 16 residues. V lost 4 bases to trimming and J lost 3 bases, with 18 bases between them. The germline V gene has CDR1 KGHSH and CDR2 LQKENI. The CDR3 loop reads CASSLSTGRLDTEAFF. The CDR3 nucleotides read TGTGCCAGCTCACTTTCAACAGGGAGGTTGGACACTGAAGCTTTCTTT.

The chain employs TRBV5-1 and TRBJ2-2; 10 bases match TRBD2. Germline loops: CDR1 SGHRS, CDR2 YFSETQ. This CDR3 has 16 amino acids. Unmatched junction bases numbered 5, after V lost 2 bases and J lost 4 bases. CDR3 DNA: TGCGCCAGCAGCTTAATGGCTAGCGGGGGCACCGGGGAGCTGTTTTTT. It codes for CASSLMASGGTGELFF.

CDR3 in amino acids: CASSLEASYGYTF. CDR3 nucleotide sequence: TGTGCCAGCAGCTTAGAAGCATCCTATGGCTACACCTTC. The gene calls are TRBV7-2 and TRBJ1-2; D unresolved. Germline V CDR1 and CDR2: SGHTA, FQGNSA. The CDR3 is 13 residues long. V gave up 1 base and J gave up 4 bases, with 7 bases separating them.

V gene TRBV19 combines with J gene TRBJ2-1; D might be TRBD2 (6 bases). In germline, CDR1 is LNHDA, CDR2 SQIVND (reference sequence). Trimming cost V 2 bases and J 6 bases, with 14 bases left between them. CDR3 length equals 15 residues. The CDR3 here is CASSINAGRFNEQFF. The CDR3 nucleotides are TGTGCCAGTAGTATAAATGCGGGGCGGTTCAATGAGCAGTTCTTC.

The chain joins TRBV10-1 to TRBJ1-5; no clear D. Germline-derived CDR1 and CDR2 are WNHNN and SYGVQD (reference sequence). The V gene lost 6 bases and the J gene lost 0 bases, with 6 bases spanning the gap. The CDR3 has 13 residues. The CDR3 DNA is TGCGCCAGCAGGGTCGATAGCAATCAGCCCCAGCATTTT. Its translation: CASRVDSNQPQHF.

Worth noting for this clone: Its ends do not fully match the called genes, so a read error is possible. CDR3 DNA: TGTGCCAGCAGTTTAGCGGGGAACGGCTACGAGCAGTACTTC. It codes for CASSLAGNGYEQYF. V gene TRBV7-2 combines with J gene TRBJ2-7; 8 bases align to TRBD2. The CDR3 runs 14 residues. CDR1 and CDR2 from the germline V gene are SGHTA and FQGNSA.

This clone was seen only a few times. The V call is TRBV27, the J call TRBJ1-2, with 10 bases matching TRBD1. The junction had 5 bases not matched to a gene; V was cut back by 5 bases and J by 8 bases. Germline V gene sequence: CDR1 MNHEY, CDR2 SMNVEV (reference sequence). The CDR3 contains 13 residues. This CDR3 reads CASSPDRGKGYTF. The CDR3 DNA sequence: TGTGCCAGCAGTCCGGACAGGGGGAAAGGCTACACCTTC.

This clone was recorded a few times. The CDR3: CASSGGLSTGNTIYF. In DNA form, the CDR3 reads TGTGCCAGCAGCGGGGGACTTTCAACTGGAAACACCATATATTTT. V usage is TRBV7-9 and J usage is TRBJ1-3; weak D call: TRBD1 (5 bases). The CDR3 spans 15 residues. Per the germline V gene, CDR1 is SEHNR and CDR2 is FQNEAQ (reference sequence). With 5 bases removed from V and 2 bases from J, the gap between germline ends came to 13 bases.

The CDR3 loop is CASSEAGSSGNTIYF. The CDR3 DNA follows: TGCGCCAGCAGTGAGGCAGGAAGCTCTGGAAACACCATATATTTT. This sequence joins TRBV10-1 and TRBJ1-3; D call uncertain. The CDR3 sequence is 15 residues long. The germline V gene encodes CDR1 WNHNN and CDR2 SYGVQD (reference sequence). Between the trimmed V and J ends, which lost 2 bases and 0 bases, there was a span of 8 bases.

The chain recombines TRBV5-1 with TRBJ1-2; a weak D match, TRBD1 (5 bases). The CDR3 is made up of 14 amino acids. V was shortened by 4 bases and J by 7 bases, with 17 bases between the two germline ends. The germline gives CDR1 SGHRS, CDR2 YFSETQ. The CDR3 here is CASSPGTSGGGYTF. The CDR3 DNA sequence: TGCGCCAGCAGCCCAGGGACCTCCGGCGGTGGCTACACCTTC.

A single count supports this clone. The chain employs TRBV5-6 and TRBJ1-2; tentatively, D is TRBD1 (6 bases). The CDR3 loop spans 13 amino acids. The V gene's germline CDR1 is SGHDT and CDR2 YYEEEE. V was pared by 6 bases and J by 4 bases, with 13 bases between. CDR3 coding DNA: TGTGCCAGCAATAAAGGGGGATCCTATGGCTACACCTTC. Translated, it gives CASNKGGSYGYTF.

V gene TRBV7-2 combines with J gene TRBJ1-6, with 7 positions matching TRBD1. CDR3 size: 14 residues. Germline loops: CDR1 SGHTA, CDR2 FQGNSA. The V and J ends lost 0 bases and 12 bases, in that order; junction bases with no gene match: 5. CDR3 nucleotides: TGTGCCAGCAGCTTAGCAGGGGGCCTTTTACCCCTCCACTTT. Translated, it gives CASSLAGGLLPLHF.

J is TRBJ1-5 and V is TRBV27; D remains unclear. The CDR3 has 14 residues. Germline-derived CDR1 and CDR2 are MNHEY and SMNVEV (reference sequence). The germline V and J ends were trimmed by 6 bases and 1 base, with 10 bases remaining between them. CDR3 region: CASSLDKSNQPQHF. CDR3 sequence (DNA): TGTGCCAGCAGCCTAGACAAGAGCAATCAGCCCCAGCATTTT.

The DNA for the CDR3 is TGTGCCAGCAGTTACTCGCTTAGTGCCTCTGGAAACACCATATATTTT. Residues: CASSYSLSASGNTIYF. The genes are TRBV6-5 and TRBJ1-3; no clear D gene. From germline, CDR1 is MNHEY and CDR2 SVGAGI. The germline V and J ends were trimmed by 0 bases and 0 bases, with 9 bases remaining between them. The CDR3 spans 16 residues.

The CDR3 spells CASSPRGYIENTEAFF. CDR3 nucleotides: TGTGCCAGTAGTCCCAGGGGGTATATCGAGAACACTGAAGCTTTCTTT. J is TRBJ1-1 and V is TRBV19; 7 positions agree with TRBD1. The CDR3 spans 16 residues. The V and J ends lost 5 bases and 1 base, in that order; junction bases with no gene match: 10. Germline V lookup: CDR1 LNHDA, CDR2 SQIVND (reference sequence).

As to this clone: This CDR3 is also generated by other DNA sequences in the sample. CDR3 in DNA: TGTGCCTGGAGTGTACCATCCCTCACCGAGCAGTACTTC. This translates into CAWSVPSLTEQYF. This chain joins TRBV30 and TRBJ2-7; D not certain. CDR1 is GTSNPN, CDR2 SVGIG, per germline (reference sequence). The V end lost 0 bases, the J end lost 6 bases, and 12 bases lay between the germline ends. CDR3 length: 13 amino acids.

This chain links TRBV5-1 with TRBJ2-1, with D maybe TRBD2 (6 bases). Trimming pared 0 bases from V and 6 bases from J, leaving 13 bases between. The CDR3 loop spans 15 amino acids. From germline, CDR1 is SGHRS and CDR2 YFSETQ. This CDR3 is CASSLGQIAANEQFF. DNA of the CDR3: TGCGCCAGCAGCTTGGGACAGATAGCGGCCAATGAGCAGTTCTTC.

This chain connects TRBV5-6 to TRBJ2-7, with TRBD1 identical over 7 bases. Losses at the gene ends were 3 bases for V and 2 bases for J; bases not matched to a gene: 2. The germline gives CDR1 SGHDT, CDR2 YYEEEE. The CDR3 sequence is 13 residues long. The CDR3 nucleotides are TGTGCCAGCAGCTCGGGACAGCCCTACGAGCAGTACTTC. It yields the protein CASSSGQPYEQYF.

The rearrangement joins TRBV5-1 to TRBJ2-5, with 9 bases aligning to TRBD2. Germline V CDR1 and CDR2: SGHRS, YFSETQ. CDR3 size: 15 residues. Trimming took 2 bases from V and 3 from J; bases not matched to a gene: 5. CDR3 sequence: CASSFLAGVEETQYF. In DNA form, the CDR3 reads TGCGCCAGCAGCTTCTTAGCGGGAGTCGAAGAGACCCAGTACTTC.

The CDR3 sequence is CASSPPTARWSQYF. The CDR3 DNA sequence: TGTGCCAGCAGTCCCCCGACCGCGAGGTGGTCGCAGTATTTT. This sequence joins TRBV28 and TRBJ2-3; D unclear. The germline V and J ends were trimmed by 5 bases and 10 bases, with 19 bases remaining between them. The CDR3 totals 14 residues. Germline lookup yields CDR1 MDHEN and CDR2 SYDVKM.

This clone was seen a handful of times. CDR3 DNA sequence: TGTGCCTCAGATGATTGGAGCACTGAAGCTTTCTTT. This sequence encodes CASDDWSTEAFF. The genes are TRBV30 and TRBJ1-1; D remains ambiguous. CDR3 length equals 12 residues. Germline assignment: CDR1 GTSNPN and CDR2 SVGIG (reference sequence). Trimming left V 7 bases short and J 4 bases short, with 13 bases between.

The chain is built from TRBV28 and TRBJ1-4; a possible D gene is TRBD1 (6 bases). Germline V gene sequence: CDR1 MDHEN, CDR2 SYDVKM. V shed 7 bases and J shed 4 bases, with 13 bases lying between them. This CDR3 comprises 14 residues. The CDR3 reads CASISGHLNEKLFF. CDR3 nucleotide sequence: TGTGCCAGCATTTCGGGACACCTTAATGAAAAACTGTTTTTT.

The chain carries TRBV27 and TRBJ1-2; 8 bases match TRBD1. J lost 6 bases, V lost 5 bases, and 11 bases had no gene match. The germline gives CDR1 MNHEY, CDR2 SMNVEV (reference sequence). The CDR3 is made up of 15 amino acids. The CDR3 here is CASSRAGTGRDGYTF. The CDR3 DNA sequence: TGTGCCAGCAGTAGAGCTGGGACAGGAAGAGATGGCTACACCTTC.

The chain has TRBV9 and TRBJ1-2, with no clear D. V was trimmed by 0 bases and J by 3 bases, leaving 12 bases between them. The CDR3 runs to 15 residues. The germline V gene encodes CDR1 SGDLS and CDR2 YYNGEE. As DNA, the CDR3 is TGTGCCAGCAGCGTAGAGGCATCATGGGACTATGGCTACACCTTC. It codes for CASSVEASWDYGYTF.

V usage is TRBV10-3 and J usage is TRBJ2-6; D ambiguous. There are 17 residues in the CDR3. The germline V gene encodes CDR1 ENHRY and CDR2 SYGVKD. Trimming shortened V by 4 bases and J by 0 bases, and 13 bases separated the two germline ends. The CDR3 DNA follows: TGTGCCATCAGTGGTACGGGCCCCAGCTCTGGGGCCAACGTCCTGACTTTC. This codes for CAISGTGPSSGANVLTF.